This is a list of T cell receptor beta chains from one sample in a study of T cells in Graves' hyperthyroidism and ophthalmopathy. Via MiXCR, TCRdb re-called the multiplex PCR reads, giving one row per CDR3 protein. Of about 380,000 distinct CDR3 sequences detected, more than 11% appear once; the ten largest clones hold 11%. Sequencing was performed on blood. The source is an older woman with Graves' hyperthyroidism. Each CDR3 is given with its conserved first and last residue. D genes are given only for firm matches. Only some rows state a clone size, as once, few, many or a class for expanded clones.

v_call	clone_size	j_call	d_call	cdr3_nt	cdr3_aa
TRBV24-1	many	TRBJ2-5	NA	TGTGCCACCAGTGATTCCTCCCCGCCAGGGAGGCTTGAGACCCAGTACTTC	CATSDSSPPGRLETQYF
TRBV7-9	once	TRBJ2-5	NA	TGTGCCAGCAGCCGGGACTGGGATACGGAGACCCAGTACTTC	CASSRDWDTETQYF
TRBV3-1	few	TRBJ1-6	NA	TGTGCCAGCAGCCAAGATCCGAAGTCCCTCCACTTT	CASSQDPKSLHF
TRBV2	many	TRBJ2-1	NA	TGTGCCAGCGGGGCCATCTCCCTCTACAATGAGCAGTTCTTC	CASGAISLYNEQFF
TRBV30	NA	TRBJ2-4	TRBD2	TGTGCCTGGAAATTGGGTAGCGGGAGGATAGGACTGGAGTACTTC	CAWKLGSGRIGLEYF
TRBV2	many	TRBJ1-2	NA	TGTGCCAGCAGTGTGATTGCTAACTATGGCTACACCTTC	CASSVIANYGYTF
TRBV28	many	TRBJ1-3	NA	TGTGCCATCGGTCACTCTGGAAACACCATATATTTT	CAIGHSGNTIYF
TRBV24-1	many	TRBJ2-1	NA	TGTGCCACCAGTTCCCTAGCGTACAATGAGCAGTTCTTC	CATSSLAYNEQFF
TRBV20-1	many	TRBJ2-7	NA	TGCAGTGCTGGGCCCTTACAGCTGGCCTTCCACGAGCAGTACTTC	CSAGPLQLAFHEQYF
TRBV25-1	NA	TRBJ2-5	NA	TGTGCCAGCAGTGAATTCGAGAGGCAGACCCAGTACTTC	CASSEFERQTQYF
TRBV28	many	TRBJ1-3	NA	TGTGCCAGCAGTCCCAGACACCTCTCTGGAAACACCATATATTTT	CASSPRHLSGNTIYF
TRBV20-1	many	TRBJ2-3	NA	TGCAGTGCTCTGGACGGAGATACGCAGTATTTT	CSALDGDTQYF
TRBV29-1	NA	TRBJ1-2	NA	TGCAGCGAGGGGGGGCAGGACTATGGCTACACCTTC	CSEGGQDYGYTF
TRBV25-1	NA	TRBJ1-2	NA	TGTGCCAGCAGGGAAGCCCTATCCCTTGGCTACACCTTC	CASREALSLGYTF
TRBV2	many	TRBJ1-1	NA	TGTGCCAGCAGTCCGACTCGAGGGGTCAGGGTGTCGGACACTGAAGCTTTCTTT	CASSPTRGVRVSDTEAFF
TRBV5-8	many	TRBJ1-1	TRBD1	TGTGCCAGCAGCATCGGACAGGGGGAGGTTACTGAAGCTTTCTTT	CASSIGQGEVTEAFF
TRBV30	many	TRBJ2-1	TRBD2	TGTGCCTGGAGTGTCGGGGGGGATGAGCAGTTCTTC	CAWSVGGDEQFF
TRBV11-3	many	TRBJ1-2	TRBD1	TGTGCCAGCAGCCCGAGGGCCGGGACAGACTATGGCTACACCTTC	CASSPRAGTDYGYTF
TRBV4-1	once	TRBJ2-7	NA	TGCGCCAGCAGCTCCCGCCCGGGCAGGGGACTTTCCTACGAGCAGTACTTC	CASSSRPGRGLSYEQYF
TRBV19	many	TRBJ2-7	TRBD2	TGTGCCAGTAGTGGGACTAGCGGGAGTGCGCCCTACGAGCAGTACTTC	CASSGTSGSAPYEQYF
TRBV6-6	NA	TRBJ2-3	TRBD2	TGTGCCAGCAGTTACGGCGGGAGGGCCATAGATACGCAGTATTTT	CASSYGGRAIDTQYF
TRBV4-1	NA	TRBJ2-3	TRBD1	TGCGCCAGCAGCCAAGATAGGGTGAGGACAGGGACAGATACGCAGTATTTT	CASSQDRVRTGTDTQYF